This record looks at one T cell receptor beta chain sequence and its context. Its antigen is as yet unknown. The source of the sample is a study of T cells in narcolepsy. Notes on the study in general: No autoreactive T cell clone sequences appeared in some memory CD4+ repertoires.

Using immunoSEQ multiplex PCR, the repertoire was profiled, and TCRdb retains in-frame clones only, with some absent. The top ten hold over 0.95% of the sample, which has about 34,000 clones, over 75% seen once. This CDR3 has 17 residues. The ends were cut back, 3 bases at V and 1 base at J, with 18 bases in the middle. The V gene's germline CDR1 is LNHDA and CDR2 SQIVND (reference sequence). The TCR was taken from a human donor with narcolepsy. Sequencing was done on a sample of CD45RA- memory CD4+ T cells from PBMCs. V usage is TRBV19 and J usage is TRBJ1-1; D gene ambiguous. CDR3 in amino acids: CASSILLVRTRNTEAFF. CDR3 nucleotides: TGTGCCAGTAGTATCCTCCTGGTCCGGACCCGGAACACTGAAGCTTTCTTT.